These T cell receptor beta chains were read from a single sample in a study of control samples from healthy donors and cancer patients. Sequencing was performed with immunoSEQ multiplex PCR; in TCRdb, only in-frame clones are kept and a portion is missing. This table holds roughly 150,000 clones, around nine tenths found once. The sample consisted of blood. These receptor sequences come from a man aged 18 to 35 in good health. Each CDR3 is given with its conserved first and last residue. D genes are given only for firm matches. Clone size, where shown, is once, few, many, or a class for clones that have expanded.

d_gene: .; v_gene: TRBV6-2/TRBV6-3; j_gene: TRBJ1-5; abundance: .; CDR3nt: TGTGCCAGCAGCCCGGACACCTTTCATCAGCCCCAGCATTTT; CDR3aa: CASSPDTFHQPQHF
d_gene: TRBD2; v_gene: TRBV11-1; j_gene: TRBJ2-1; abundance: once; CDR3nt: TGTGCCAGCAGCTTTAATCCGGGGGGGCGTAATGAGCAGTTCTTC; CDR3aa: CASSFNPGGRNEQFF
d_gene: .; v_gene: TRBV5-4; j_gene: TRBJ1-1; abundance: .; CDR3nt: TGTGCCAGCAGCTTAATGTCAGGGAACACTGAAGCTTTCTTT; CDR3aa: CASSLMSGNTEAFF
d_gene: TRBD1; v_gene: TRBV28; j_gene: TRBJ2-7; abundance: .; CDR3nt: TGTGCTACCGGGACAGGGGATTACGAGCAGTACTTC; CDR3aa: CATGTGDYEQYF
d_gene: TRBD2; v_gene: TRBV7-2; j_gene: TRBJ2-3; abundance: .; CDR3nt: TGTGCCAGCAGCTCGGAAAGCGGGGGAGGTACAGATACGCAGTATTTT; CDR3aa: CASSSESGGGTDTQYF
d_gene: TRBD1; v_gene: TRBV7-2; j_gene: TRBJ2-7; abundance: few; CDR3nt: TGTGCCAGCAGCTGGGGGACAGGACTCTACGAGCAGTACTTC; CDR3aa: CASSWGTGLYEQYF
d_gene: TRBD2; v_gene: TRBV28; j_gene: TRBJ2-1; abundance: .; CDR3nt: TGTGCCAGCCGGTGGGGGGGGACTAGGAATGAGCAGTTCTTC; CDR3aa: CASRWGGTRNEQFF
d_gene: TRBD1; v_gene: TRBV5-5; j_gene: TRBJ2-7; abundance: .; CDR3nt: TGTGCCAGCAGCTTCTCAGGCAGGGGGCGCATAAACGAGCAGTACTTC; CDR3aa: CASSFSGRGRINEQYF
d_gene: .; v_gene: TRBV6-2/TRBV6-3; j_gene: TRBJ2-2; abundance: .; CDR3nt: TGTGCCAGCAGTTACGACAGATTGAACACCGGGGAGCTGTTTTTT; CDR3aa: CASSYDRLNTGELFF
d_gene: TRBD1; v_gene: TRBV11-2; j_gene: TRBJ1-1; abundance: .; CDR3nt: TGTGCCAGCAGCTTAGGGCCGGGACAGGTGAACACTGAAGCTTTCTTT; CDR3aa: CASSLGPGQVNTEAFF
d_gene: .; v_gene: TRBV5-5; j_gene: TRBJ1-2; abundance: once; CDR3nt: TGTGCCAGCAGCTTGGCGGTGGATGCTAACTATGGCTACACCTTC; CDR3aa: CASSLAVDANYGYTF
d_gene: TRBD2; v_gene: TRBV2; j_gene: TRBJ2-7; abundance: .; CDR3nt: TGTGCCAGCAGTGCTCCGCGGGGGGGCTACTACGAGCAGTACTTC; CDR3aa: CASSAPRGGYYEQYF
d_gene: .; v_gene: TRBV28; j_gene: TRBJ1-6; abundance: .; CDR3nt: TGTGCCAGCAGTTCGACGGAGCGGCCCCTCCACTTT; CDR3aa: CASSSTERPLHF
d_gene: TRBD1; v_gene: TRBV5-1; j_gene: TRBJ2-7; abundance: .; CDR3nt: TGCGCCAGCACCCCCGCGGCAGGGGGCTACGAGCAGTACTTC; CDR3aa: CASTPAAGGYEQYF